Listed here are 12 T cell receptor beta chains from one sample, sequenced in a study of blood T cell repertoires in COVID-19. Libraries were prepared by immunoSEQ multiplex PCR; TCRdb keeps only in-frame clonotypes and omits some of them. The table lists 140,000 to 150,000 clones, approximately 80% of them singletons, with about 5.1% in the top ten. The sample was peripheral blood. These receptors came from a human donor in a cohort sampled during active COVID-19.

This rearrangement joins TRBV28 to TRBJ2-3; 11 bases are shared with TRBD2. This CDR3 spans 14 amino acids. Germline V gives CDR1 MDHEN, CDR2 SYDVKM. The ends lost 11 bases at V and 3 bases at J; junction bases unmatched: 7. The CDR3 DNA follows: TGTGCCGCCTCGACTAGCGGGGAAACAGATACGCAGTATTTT. This gives the protein CAASTSGETDTQYF.

To note about this clone: Mismatch with germline at one junction end may stem from a read error. This chain uses TRBV12-3 or TRBV12-4 with TRBJ2-1, with 14 bases matching TRBD2. The CDR3 sequence is 12 residues long. CDR3 coding DNA: TGTGCCAGCAGTTCGACTAGCGGGAGGGGGCTCTTC. This codes for CASSSTSGRGLF.

The CDR3 loop is CASSLGSGSEQYV. The DNA for the CDR3 is TGTGCCAGCAGCTTAGGATCCGGGAGCGAGCAGTACGTC. J is TRBJ2-7 and V is TRBV7-2, with TRBD2 as a possible D gene (6 bases). V was trimmed by 1 base and J by 6 bases, leaving 10 bases between them. The germline gives CDR1 SGHTA, CDR2 FQGNSA. This CDR3 has 13 amino acids.

The chain couples TRBV3-1 (or the pseudogene TRBV3-2) to TRBJ1-3; unclear D gene. Germline lookup yields CDR1 LGHDT and CDR2 YNNKEL (reference sequence). The CDR3 runs 15 residues. The V end lost 0 bases, the J end lost 0 bases, and 6 bases lay between the germline ends. The chain's CDR3 is CASSQDGVSGNTIYF. CDR3 bases: TGTGCCAGCAGCCAAGACGGAGTCTCTGGAAACACCATATATTTT.

The rearrangement uses TRBV29-1 and TRBJ1-4; 11 bases align to TRBD1. Germline assignment: CDR1 SQVTM and CDR2 ANQGSEA. The CDR3 runs 14 residues. V lost 7 bases, J lost 4 bases, and 5 bases stayed unmatched. The CDR3 bases are TGCAGCGCCGGGACAGGGGGAAATAATGAAAAACTGTTTTTT. Translating gives CSAGTGGNNEKLFF. The variable domain in full, with the rest retrieved from reference TRBV29-1 and TRBJ1-4, is SAVISQKPSRDICQRGTSLTIQCQVDSQVTMMFWYRQQPGQSLTLIATANQGSEATYESGFVIDKFPISRPNLTFSTLTVSNMSPEDSSIYLCSAGTGGNNEKLFFGSGTQLSVL.

The chain employs TRBV27 and TRBJ1-1; D unclear. Looked up from germline, CDR1 is MNHEY and CDR2 is SMNVEV (reference sequence). Trimming removed 2 bases at V and 4 bases at J, with 17 bases between. The CDR3 is 16 amino acids. In DNA, the CDR3 is TGTGCCAGCAGTTTACTGGCCCCTCTTGGCGGCACTGAAGCTTTCTTT. Its protein product is CASSLLAPLGGTEAFF.

The rearrangement uses TRBV3-1 (or the pseudogene TRBV3-2) and TRBJ1-6; possible D gene TRBD1, 5 bases. Trimming took 3 bases from V and 7 from J, leaving 7 bases between them. Germline V gives CDR1 LGHDT, CDR2 YNNKEL (reference sequence). The CDR3 extends over 13 amino acids. This CDR3 is CASSQGLNSPLHF. The CDR3 DNA sequence: TGTGCCAGCAGCCAGGGGCTAAATTCACCCCTCCACTTT.

The chain carries TRBV5-4 and TRBJ1-5, with TRBD1 as a possible D gene (5 bases). Trimming removed 2 bases from V and 3 bases from J, with 9 bases in between. The CDR3 is 14 residues long. Germline values: CDR1 SGHNT, CDR2 YYREEE (reference sequence). CDR3 residues: CASSFAGVNQPQHF. The DNA for the CDR3 is TGTGCCAGCAGCTTCGCGGGGGTCAATCAGCCCCAGCATTTT.

The chain joins TRBV20-1 to TRBJ2-1; 10 bases line up with TRBD2. This CDR3 is built from 16 residues. Germline CDR1 reads DFQATT; CDR2 reads SNEGSKA (reference sequence). The V gene end was trimmed by 3 bases and the J gene end by 9 bases; junction bases not matched to a gene: 14. CDR3 residues: CSASRLAGARQGEQFF. In nucleotides, the CDR3 is TGCAGTGCTAGTAGGCTAGCGGGGGCCCGCCAGGGTGAGCAGTTCTTC.

Many counts were recorded for this clone. The chain joins TRBV5-1 to TRBJ1-2; D unresolved. Germline values: CDR1 SGHRS, CDR2 YFSETQ. V lost 4 bases, J lost 5 bases, and 9 bases lay in between. The CDR3 spans 12 residues. In DNA form, the CDR3 reads TGCGCCAGCAGCGGCGGGATATATGGCTACACCTTC. It yields the protein CASSGGIYGYTF.

The chain joins TRBV19 to TRBJ2-2; a possible D gene is TRBD1 (5 bases). Trimming cost V 0 bases and J 15 bases, with 29 bases left between them. Germline CDR1 reads LNHDA; CDR2 reads SQIVND (reference sequence). The length of the CDR3 is 18 residues. The CDR3 sequence is CASSIDSPGAGLPDPMFF. The CDR3 nucleotides read TGTGCCAGTAGTATAGACTCGCCTGGGGCCGGCCTACCGGACCCCATGTTTTTT. The whole variable domain, filled in from reference TRBV19 and TRBJ2-2, reads DGGITQSPKYLFRKEGQNVTLSCEQNLNHDAMYWYRQDPGQGLRLIYYSQIVNDFQKGDIAEGYSVSREKKESFPLTVTSAQKNPTAFYLCASSIDSPGAGLPDPMFFGEGSRLTVL.

The V and J genes are TRBV4-1 and TRBJ2-1; 8 bases align to TRBD1. The CDR3 spans 18 residues. Germline loops: CDR1 MGHRA, CDR2 YSYEKL. V lost 0 bases and J lost 3; bases outside the gene matches: 10. This CDR3 is CASSQDPLDRVGYNEQFF. The CDR3 DNA reads as TGCGCCAGCAGCCAAGACCCTTTGGACAGGGTCGGCTACAATGAGCAGTTCTTC.